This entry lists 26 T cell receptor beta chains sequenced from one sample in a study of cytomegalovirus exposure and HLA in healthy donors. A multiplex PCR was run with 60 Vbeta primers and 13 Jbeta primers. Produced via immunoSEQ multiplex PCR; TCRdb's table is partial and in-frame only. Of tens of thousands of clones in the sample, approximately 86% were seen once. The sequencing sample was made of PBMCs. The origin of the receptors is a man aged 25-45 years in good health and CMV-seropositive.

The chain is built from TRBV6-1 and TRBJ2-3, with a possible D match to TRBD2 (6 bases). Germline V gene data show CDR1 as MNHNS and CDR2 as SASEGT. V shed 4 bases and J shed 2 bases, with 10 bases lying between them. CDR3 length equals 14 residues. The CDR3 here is CASSAGTDTDTQYF. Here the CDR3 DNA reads TGTGCCAGCAGTGCCGGGACTGACACAGATACGCAGTATTTT.

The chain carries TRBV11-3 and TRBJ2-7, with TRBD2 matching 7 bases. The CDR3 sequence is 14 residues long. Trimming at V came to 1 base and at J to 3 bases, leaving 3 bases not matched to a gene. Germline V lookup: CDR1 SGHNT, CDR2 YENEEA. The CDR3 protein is CASSLGGSGYEQYF. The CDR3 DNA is TGTGCCAGCAGCTTAGGCGGGAGTGGCTACGAGCAGTACTTC.

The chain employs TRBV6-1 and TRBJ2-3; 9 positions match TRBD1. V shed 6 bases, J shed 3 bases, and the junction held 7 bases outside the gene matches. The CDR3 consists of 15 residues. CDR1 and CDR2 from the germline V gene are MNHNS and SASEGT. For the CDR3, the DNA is TGTGCCAGCAGGGTGGGGACAGGGTTTACAGATACGCAGTATTTT. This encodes CASRVGTGFTDTQYF.

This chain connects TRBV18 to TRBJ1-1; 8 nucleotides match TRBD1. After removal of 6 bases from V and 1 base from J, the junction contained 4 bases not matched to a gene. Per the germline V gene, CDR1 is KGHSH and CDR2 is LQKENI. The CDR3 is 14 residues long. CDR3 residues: CASSPGTGNTEAFF. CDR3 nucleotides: TGTGCCAGCTCCCCAGGGACAGGGAACACTGAAGCTTTCTTT. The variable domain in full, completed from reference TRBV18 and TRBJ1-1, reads NAGVMQNPRHLVRRRGQEARLRCSPMKGHSHVYWYRQLPEEGLKFMVYLQKENIIDESGMPKERFSAEFPKEGPSILRIQQVVRGDSAAYFCASSPGTGNTEAFFGQGTRLTVV.

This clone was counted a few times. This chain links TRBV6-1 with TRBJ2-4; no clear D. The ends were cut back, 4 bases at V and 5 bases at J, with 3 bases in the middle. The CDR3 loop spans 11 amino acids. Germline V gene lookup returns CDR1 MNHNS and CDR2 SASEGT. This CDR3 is CASSAENIQYF. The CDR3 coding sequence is TGTGCCAGCAGTGCTGAAAACATTCAGTACTTC.

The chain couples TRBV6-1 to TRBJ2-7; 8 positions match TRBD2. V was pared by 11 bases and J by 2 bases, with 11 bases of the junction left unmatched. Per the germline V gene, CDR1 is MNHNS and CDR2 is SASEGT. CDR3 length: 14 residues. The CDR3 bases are TGTGCCTCCCGCCTGGGGGGACTAGCCTACGAGCAGTACTTC. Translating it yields CASRLGGLAYEQYF.

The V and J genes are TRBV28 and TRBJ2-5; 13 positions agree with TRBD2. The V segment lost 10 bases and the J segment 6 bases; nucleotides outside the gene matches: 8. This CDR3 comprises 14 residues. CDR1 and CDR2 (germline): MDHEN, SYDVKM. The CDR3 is CATGGLAGRKTQYF. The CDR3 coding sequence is TGTGCCACCGGGGGACTAGCGGGAAGAAAGACCCAGTACTTC.

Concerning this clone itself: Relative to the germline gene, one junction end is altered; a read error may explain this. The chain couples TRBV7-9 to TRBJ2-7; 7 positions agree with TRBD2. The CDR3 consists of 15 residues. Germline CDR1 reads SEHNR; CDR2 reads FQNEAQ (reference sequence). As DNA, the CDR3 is TGTTCCAGCAGCCCCGCAGCGGGACTTTCCTACGAGCAGTACTTC. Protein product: CSSSPAAGLSYEQYF.

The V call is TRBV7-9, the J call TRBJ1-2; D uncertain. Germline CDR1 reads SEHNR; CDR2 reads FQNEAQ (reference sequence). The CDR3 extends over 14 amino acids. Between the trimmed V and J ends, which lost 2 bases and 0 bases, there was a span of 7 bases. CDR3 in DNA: TGTGCCAGCAGCTTAACCGGTTCTAACTATGGCTACACCTTC. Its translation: CASSLTGSNYGYTF. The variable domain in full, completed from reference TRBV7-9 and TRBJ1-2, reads DTGVSQNPRHKITKRGQNVTFRCDPISEHNRLYWYRQTLGQGPEFLTYFQNEAQLEKSRLLSDRFSAERPKGSFSTLEIQRTEQGDSAMYLCASSLTGSNYGYTFGSGTRLTVV.

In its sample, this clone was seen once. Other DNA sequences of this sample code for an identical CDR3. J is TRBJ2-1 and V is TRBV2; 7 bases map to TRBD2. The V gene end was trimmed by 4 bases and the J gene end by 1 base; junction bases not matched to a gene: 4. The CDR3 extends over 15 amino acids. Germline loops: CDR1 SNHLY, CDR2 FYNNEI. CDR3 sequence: CASSGGGRSYNEQFF. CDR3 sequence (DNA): TGTGCCAGCAGTGGGGGGGGGAGGTCCTACAATGAGCAGTTCTTC.

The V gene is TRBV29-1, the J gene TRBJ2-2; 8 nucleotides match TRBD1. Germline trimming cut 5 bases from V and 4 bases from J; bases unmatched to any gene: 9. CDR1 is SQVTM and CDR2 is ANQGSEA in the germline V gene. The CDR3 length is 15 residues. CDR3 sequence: CSVPTDRGSTGELFF. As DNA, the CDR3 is TGCAGCGTTCCCACCGACAGGGGTTCCACCGGGGAGCTGTTTTTT.

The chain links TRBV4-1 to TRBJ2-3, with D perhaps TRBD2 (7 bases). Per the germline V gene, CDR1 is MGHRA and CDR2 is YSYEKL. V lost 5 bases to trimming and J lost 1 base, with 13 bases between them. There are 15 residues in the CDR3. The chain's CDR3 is CASSGTGRGTDTQYF. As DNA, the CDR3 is TGCGCCAGCAGCGGAACAGGGAGGGGCACAGATACGCAGTATTTT.

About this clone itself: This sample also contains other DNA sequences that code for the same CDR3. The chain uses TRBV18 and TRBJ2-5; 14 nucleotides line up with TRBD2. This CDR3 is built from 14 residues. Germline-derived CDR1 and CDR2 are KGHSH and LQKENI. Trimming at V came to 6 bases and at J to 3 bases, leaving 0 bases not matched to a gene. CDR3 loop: CASSGLAGEETQYF. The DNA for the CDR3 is TGTGCCAGCTCGGGACTAGCGGGGGAAGAGACCCAGTACTTC.

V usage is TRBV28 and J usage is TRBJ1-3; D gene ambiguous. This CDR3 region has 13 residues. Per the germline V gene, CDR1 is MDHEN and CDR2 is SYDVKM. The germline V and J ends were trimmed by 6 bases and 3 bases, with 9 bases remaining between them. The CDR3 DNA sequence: TGTGCCAGCAGCTCCACTCGTGGAAACACCATATATTTT. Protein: CASSSTRGNTIYF.

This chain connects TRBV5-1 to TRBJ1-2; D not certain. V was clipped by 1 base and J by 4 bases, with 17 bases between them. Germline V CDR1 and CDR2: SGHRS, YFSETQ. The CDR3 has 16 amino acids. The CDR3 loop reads CASSLSAGPVGYGYTF. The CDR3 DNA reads TGCGCCAGCAGCTTGTCGGCTGGGCCGGTTGGCTATGGCTACACCTTC. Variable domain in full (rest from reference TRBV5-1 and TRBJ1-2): KAGVTQTPRYLIKTRGQQVTLSCSPISGHRSVSWYQQTPGQGLQFLFEYFSETQRNKGNFPGRFSGRQFSNSRSEMNVSTLELGDSALYLCASSLSAGPVGYGYTFGSGTRLTVV.

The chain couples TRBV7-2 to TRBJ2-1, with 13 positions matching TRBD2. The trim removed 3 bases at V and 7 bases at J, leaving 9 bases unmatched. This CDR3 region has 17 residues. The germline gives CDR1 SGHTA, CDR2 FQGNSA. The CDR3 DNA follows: TGTGCCAGCAGCTTGATCCAACTAGCGGGAGGGCATAATGAGCAGTTCTTC. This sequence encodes CASSLIQLAGGHNEQFF.

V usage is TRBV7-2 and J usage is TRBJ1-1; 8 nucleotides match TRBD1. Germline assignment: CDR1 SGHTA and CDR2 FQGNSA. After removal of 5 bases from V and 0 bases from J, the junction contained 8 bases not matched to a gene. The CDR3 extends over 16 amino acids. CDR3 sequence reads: CASSMDREAVNTEAFF. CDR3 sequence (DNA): TGTGCCAGCAGCATGGACAGGGAAGCCGTGAACACTGAAGCTTTCTTT.

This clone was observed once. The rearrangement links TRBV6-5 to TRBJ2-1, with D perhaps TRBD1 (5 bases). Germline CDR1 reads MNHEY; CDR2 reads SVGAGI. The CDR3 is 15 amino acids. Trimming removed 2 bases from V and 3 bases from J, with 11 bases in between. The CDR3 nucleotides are TGTGCCAGCAGTTACGGGGCAGGCCGCTACAATGAGCAGTTCTTC. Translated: CASSYGAGRYNEQFF.

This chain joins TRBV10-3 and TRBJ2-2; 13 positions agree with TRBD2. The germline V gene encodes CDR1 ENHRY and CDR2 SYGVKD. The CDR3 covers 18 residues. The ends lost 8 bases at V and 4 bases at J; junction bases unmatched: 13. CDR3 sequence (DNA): TGTGCCATCGCAATAACTAGCGGGAGGGCTTCCATCACCGGGGAGCTGTTTTTT. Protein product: CAIAITSGRASITGELFF.

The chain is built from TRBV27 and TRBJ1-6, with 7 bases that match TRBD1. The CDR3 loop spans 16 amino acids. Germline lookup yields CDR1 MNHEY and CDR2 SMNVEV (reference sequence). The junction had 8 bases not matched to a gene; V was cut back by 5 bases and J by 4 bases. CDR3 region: CASSPMTGSYNSPLHF. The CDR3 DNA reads TGTGCCAGCAGTCCAATGACAGGGAGTTATAATTCACCCCTCCACTTT.

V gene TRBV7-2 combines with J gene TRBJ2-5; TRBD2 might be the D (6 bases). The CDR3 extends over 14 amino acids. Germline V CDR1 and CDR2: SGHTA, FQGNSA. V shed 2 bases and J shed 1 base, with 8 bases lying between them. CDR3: CASSLFGSQETQYF. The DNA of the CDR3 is TGTGCCAGCAGCTTATTCGGGAGCCAAGAGACCCAGTACTTC.

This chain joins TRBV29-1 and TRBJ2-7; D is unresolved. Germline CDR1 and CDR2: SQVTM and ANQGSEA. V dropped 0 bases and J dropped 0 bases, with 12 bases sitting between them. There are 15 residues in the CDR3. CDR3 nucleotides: TGCAGCGTTGAAGACTCGACATCCTTCTCCTACGAGCAGTACTTC. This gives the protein CSVEDSTSFSYEQYF.

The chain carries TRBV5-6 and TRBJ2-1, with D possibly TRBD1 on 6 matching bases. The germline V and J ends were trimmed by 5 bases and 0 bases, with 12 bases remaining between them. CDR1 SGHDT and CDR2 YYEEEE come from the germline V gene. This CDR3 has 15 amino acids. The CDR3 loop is CASRPGQLSYNEQFF. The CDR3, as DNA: TGTGCCAGCAGACCGGGACAACTCTCCTACAATGAGCAGTTCTTC.

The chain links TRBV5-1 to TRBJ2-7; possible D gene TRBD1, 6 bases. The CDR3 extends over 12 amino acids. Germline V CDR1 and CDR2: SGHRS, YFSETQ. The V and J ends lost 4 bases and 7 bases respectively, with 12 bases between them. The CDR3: CASSPVGAEQYF. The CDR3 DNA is TGCGCCAGCAGCCCCGTGGGGGCGGAGCAGTACTTC.

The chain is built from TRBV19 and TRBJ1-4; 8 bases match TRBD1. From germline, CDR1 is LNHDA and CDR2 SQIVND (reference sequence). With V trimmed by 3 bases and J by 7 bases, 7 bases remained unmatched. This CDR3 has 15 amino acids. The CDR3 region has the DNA TGTGCCAGTAGTATTCAGGGGACAGGCTTTGAAAAACTGTTTTTT. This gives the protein CASSIQGTGFEKLFF. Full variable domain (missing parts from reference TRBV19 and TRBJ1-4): DGGITQSPKYLFRKEGQNVTLSCEQNLNHDAMYWYRQDPGQGLRLIYYSQIVNDFQKGDIAEGYSVSREKKESFPLTVTSAQKNPTAFYLCASSIQGTGFEKLFFGSGTQLSVL.

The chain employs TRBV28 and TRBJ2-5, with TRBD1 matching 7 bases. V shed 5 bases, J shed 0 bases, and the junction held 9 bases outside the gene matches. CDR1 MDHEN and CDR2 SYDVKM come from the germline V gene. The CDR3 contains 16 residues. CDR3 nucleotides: TGTGCCAGCAGTCCCTGGACAGGTTCCTACCAAGAGACCCAGTACTTC. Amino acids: CASSPWTGSYQETQYF. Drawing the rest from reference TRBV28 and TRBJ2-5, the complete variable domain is DVKVTQSSRYLVKRTGEKVFLECVQDMDHENMFWYRQDPGLGLRLIYFSYDVKMKEKGDIPEGYSVSREKKERFSLILESASTNQTSMYLCASSPWTGSYQETQYFGPGTRLLVL.